This T cell receptor beta chain was retrieved from a study of immune evolution from preneoplasia to lung adenocarcinoma. Overall study: HLA loss of heterozygosity: about 7% AIS, approximately 15% MIA, about 31% ADC, none AAH. The study, taken as a whole, reports: Later-stage lesions seemingly showed higher T cell density and diversity than normal lung. Top clone frequencies peaked in normal lung, apparently declining through invasive adenocarcinoma.

Generated by immunoSEQ multiplex PCR, the TCRdb table keeps only in-frame clones and is missing some. The data contain under 10,000 clones, 65% to 90% of them singletons. In germline, CDR1 is GTSNPN, CDR2 SVGIG (reference sequence). Trimming pared 0 bases from V and 1 base from J, leaving 15 bases between. The CDR3 loop spans 16 amino acids. Regarding this clone: Its matching antigen is unknown.

The sequencing input was FFPE minimally invasive lung adenocarcinoma tissue. This chain connects TRBV30 to TRBJ1-1; D remains unclear. This clonotype was sampled from an older person with lung adenocarcinoma. The CDR3 bases are TGTGCCTGGAGTGTGGGTGGTGTTTGGAGGAACACTGAAGCTTTCTTT. This translates into CAWSVGGVWRNTEAFF.